Listed here are 21 T cell receptor beta chains from one sample, sequenced in a study of T-cell memory formation after mild COVID-19. TCRdb reanalysed the 5' RACE reads using MiXCR and keeps one entry per CDR3 protein. In the table there are roughly 510,000 distinct CDR3 sequences, 17% of which are singletons. Input material: PBMCs or a T cell subset sorted from them (not recorded which). The receptors derive from an adult woman who had mild COVID-19 (a few samples of this study predate the infection). Cell type and time point are not known.

This clonotype was counted only a few times. This chain connects TRBV10-3 to TRBJ2-7, with D possibly called TRBD1 or TRBD2 (5 bases each). Trimming left V 0 bases short and J 6 bases short, with 12 bases between. The CDR3 runs 14 residues. Germline lookup yields CDR1 ENHRY and CDR2 SYGVKD. CDR3 bases: TGTGCCATCAGTGAGTCGATATCGGGGCGCGAGCAGTACTTC. This gives the protein CAISESISGREQYF.

V usage is TRBV7-9 and J usage is TRBJ1-1; D might be TRBD1 (6 bases). The V end lost 2 bases, the J end lost 1 base, and 14 bases lay between the germline ends. This CDR3 has 16 amino acids. Per germline, CDR1 SEHNR and CDR2 FQNEAQ (reference sequence). DNA of the CDR3: TGTGCCAGCAGCTTATCCCAAGGCAGGGGGAACACTGAAGCTTTCTTT. Translated: CASSLSQGRGNTEAFF.

Concerning this clonotype: This clone may be a read error of a much larger clone one base away. The chain combines TRBV4-1 with TRBJ1-3; 7 bases are a match to TRBD1. V lost 2 bases to trimming and J lost 7 bases; unmatched junction nucleotides: 5. The CDR3 sequence is 14 residues long. Germline CDR1 reads MGHRA; CDR2 reads YSYEKL. CDR3 bases: TGCGCCAGCAGCCAACCCGACAGGGACAACACCATATATTTT. This translates into CASSQPDRDNTIYF.

This chain uses TRBV24-1 with TRBJ1-1; D is perhaps TRBD1 (5 bases). Germline CDR1 reads KGHDR; CDR2 reads SFDVKD. The V gene lost 3 bases and the J gene lost 6 bases, with 13 bases spanning the gap. The CDR3 has 14 amino acids. CDR3 nucleotide sequence: TGTGCCACCAGTGATCCGAGGGGCCAGCCTGAAGCTTTCTTT. Amino acid sequence: CATSDPRGQPEAFF.

This clonotype came up many times. The V and J genes are TRBV27 and TRBJ2-7; D may be TRBD1 (6 bases). This CDR3 contains 15 residues. Trimming shortened V by 5 bases and J by 0 bases, and 14 bases separated the two germline ends. CDR1 and CDR2 from the germline V gene are MNHEY and SMNVEV (reference sequence). CDR3 sequence (DNA): TGTGCCAGCAGTAGGACAGCTCAAAGCTCCTACGAGCAGTACTTC. It translates to CASSRTAQSSYEQYF.

This clonotype showed up many times. This chain connects TRBV12-3 or TRBV12-4 to TRBJ2-5; D might be TRBD2 (5 bases). V was shortened by 6 bases and J by 3 bases, with 11 bases between the two germline ends. The CDR3 runs 13 residues. The CDR3, as DNA: TGTGCCAGCAGCGCCGGACTCAAAGAGACCCAGTACTTC. It specifies CASSAGLKETQYF.

This clonotype turned up a few times. The chain has TRBV9 and TRBJ2-1; 7 positions match TRBD1. This CDR3 is built from 14 residues. J gave up 6 bases and V 4 bases, and 7 bases lay outside the gene matches. Per the germline V gene, CDR1 is SGDLS and CDR2 is YYNGEE. CDR3 bases: TGTGCCAGCAGCTACACAGGGGCGGGCAATGAGCAGTTCTTC. Translated: CASSYTGAGNEQFF.

This clonotype occurred many times. J is TRBJ1-2 and V is TRBV15, with D perhaps matching TRBD1 (6 bases). The CDR3 contains 19 residues. The germline CDR1 and CDR2 sequences are LNHNV and YYDKDF (reference sequence). Deletions cut 0 bases from V and 0 bases from J, with 20 bases between. In DNA form, the CDR3 reads TGTGCCACCAGCAGAGATGGCCGGGGGGCGGGCGGAACTAACTATGGCTACACCTTC. Translating it yields CATSRDGRGAGGTNYGYTF.

This sequence joins TRBV15 and TRBJ1-5; 7 nucleotides line up with TRBD1. Germline values: CDR1 LNHNV, CDR2 YYDKDF (reference sequence). The CDR3 runs to 19 residues. Losses at the gene ends were 0 bases for V and 2 bases for J; bases not matched to a gene: 13. The CDR3 region has the DNA TGTGCCACCAGCAGAGATAGCTTCCCGGGAGACAGGGGCAATCAGCCCCAGCATTTT. As protein: CATSRDSFPGDRGNQPQHF.

This clonotype was counted only a few times. The chain uses TRBV2 and TRBJ2-7; a weak D match, TRBD1 (5 bases). The V gene lost 7 bases and the J gene lost 3 bases, with 13 bases spanning the gap. CDR3 length: 13 residues. Looked up from germline, CDR1 is SNHLY and CDR2 is FYNNEI. The CDR3 nucleotides are TGTGCCAGCATTTTCGGGCAGGGCTACGAGCAGTACTTC. Protein product: CASIFGQGYEQYF.

The sample holds a few counts of this clonotype. The chain combines TRBV12-3 or TRBV12-4 with TRBJ2-2, with D possibly matching TRBD1 (5 bases). V shed 7 bases and J shed 5 bases, with 14 bases lying between them. This CDR3 contains 14 residues. The CDR3 DNA follows: TGTGCCAGCACTACGGCAGGGTGGACCGGGGAGCTGTTTTTT. Encoded protein: CASTTAGWTGELFF.

Only a few counts were recorded for this clonotype. The CDR3 is CASSLGGNRITEAFF. CDR3 bases: TGCGCCAGCAGCTTGGGGGGCAACAGGATCACTGAAGCTTTCTTT. This chain links TRBV5-1 with TRBJ1-1, with TRBD1 as a possible D gene (5 bases). There are 15 residues in the CDR3. V lost 0 bases and J 4 bases, leaving 13 bases between the germline ends. Germline CDR1 and CDR2: SGHRS and YFSETQ.

The chain employs TRBV3-1 and TRBJ2-3, with 10 bases that match TRBD2. V lost 1 base and J lost 5; bases outside the gene matches: 9. There are 17 residues in the CDR3. CDR1 LGHDT and CDR2 YNNKEL come from the germline V gene (reference sequence). The CDR3 is CASSQGTAGGFGDTQYF. CDR3 nucleotides: TGTGCCAGCAGCCAAGGAACAGCGGGGGGGTTTGGAGATACGCAGTATTTT.

This clonotype was observed a few times. The V and J genes are TRBV20-1 and TRBJ2-3; D ambiguous. The ends were cut back, 3 bases at V and 5 bases at J, with 15 bases in the middle. The CDR3 is made up of 14 amino acids. CDR1 is DFQATT, CDR2 SNEGSKA, per germline (reference sequence). For the CDR3, the DNA is TGCAGTGCTAGCCCACTCGGCAGTGGAGATACGCAGTATTTT. It translates to CSASPLGSGDTQYF.

V and J are TRBV5-1 and TRBJ2-3; D unresolved. Germline V gives CDR1 SGHRS, CDR2 YFSETQ. V was trimmed by 3 bases and J by 4 bases, leaving 6 bases between them. The CDR3 extends over 12 amino acids. CDR3 sequence: CASSSYADTQYF. For the CDR3, the DNA is TGCGCCAGCAGCTCATACGCAGATACGCAGTATTTT. The whole variable domain, filled in from reference TRBV5-1 and TRBJ2-3, reads KAGVTQTPRYLIKTRGQQVTLSCSPISGHRSVSWYQQTPGQGLQFLFEYFSETQRNKGNFPGRFSGRQFSNSRSEMNVSTLELGDSALYLCASSSYADTQYFGPGTRLTVL.

This sequence joins TRBV4-1 and TRBJ2-3; no definite D call. Germline V gene sequence: CDR1 MGHRA, CDR2 YSYEKL. The CDR3 runs to 18 residues. Trimming shortened V by 2 bases and J by 2 bases, and 20 bases separated the two germline ends. The CDR3 here is CASSQLLTMDDLTDTQYF. CDR3 DNA sequence: TGCGCCAGCAGCCAACTTCTTACCATGGACGACCTCACAGATACGCAGTATTTT.

This clonotype was seen more than once but under ten times. The gene calls are TRBV4-3 and TRBJ2-2; no definite D call. The CDR3 is 17 amino acids. The V and J ends lost 0 bases and 6 bases respectively, with 17 bases between them. CDR1 is LGHNA and CDR2 is YSLEER in the germline V gene. CDR3 region: CASSQDLGHVSAGELFF. The CDR3 bases are TGCGCCAGCAGCCAAGATTTAGGCCACGTATCGGCCGGGGAGCTGTTTTTT.

The V gene is TRBV7-2, the J gene TRBJ1-2; no definite D call. V shed 7 bases and J shed 4 bases, with 16 bases lying between them. The CDR3 runs to 14 residues. The V gene's germline CDR1 is SGHTA and CDR2 FQGNSA. The DNA for the CDR3 is TGTGCCAGCACCCCACCGGCAGGTGTCTATGGCTACACCTTC. Translating gives CASTPPAGVYGYTF. The variable domain in full, completed from reference TRBV7-2 and TRBJ1-2, reads GAGVSQSPSNKVTEKGKDVELRCDPISGHTALYWYRQSLGQGLEFLIYFQGNSAPDKSGLPSDRFSAERTGGSVSTLTIQRTQQEDSAVYLCASTPPAGVYGYTFGSGTRLTVV.

There are many counts of this clonotype. V usage is TRBV7-3 and J usage is TRBJ2-1; the match to TRBD2 covers 11 bases. CDR1 is SGHTA and CDR2 is FQGTGA in the germline V gene. Trimming took 4 bases from V and 4 from J; bases not matched to a gene: 3. The CDR3 is 15 residues long. The CDR3, as DNA: TGTGCCAGCAGCTCTAGCGGGGGGATGTACAATGAGCAGTTCTTC. This sequence encodes CASSSSGGMYNEQFF.

The chain links TRBV3-1 to TRBJ1-5; D is ambiguous. With 2 bases removed from V and 2 bases from J, the gap between germline ends came to 7 bases. CDR1 and CDR2 (germline): LGHDT, YNNKEL (reference sequence). This CDR3 has 14 amino acids. CDR3 region: CASSQTNGNQPQHF. Here the CDR3 DNA reads TGTGCCAGCAGCCAAACAAACGGCAATCAGCCCCAGCATTTT.

This clonotype was detected a few times. The chain recombines TRBV12-3 or TRBV12-4 with TRBJ1-1; 8 bases map to TRBD1. V dropped 6 bases and J dropped 2; count of bases not matched to a gene: 8. This CDR3 spans 15 amino acids. CDR3 region: CASRPQGGGNTEAFF. The CDR3 nucleotides are TGTGCCAGCAGGCCACAGGGGGGGGGAAACACTGAAGCTTTCTTT.